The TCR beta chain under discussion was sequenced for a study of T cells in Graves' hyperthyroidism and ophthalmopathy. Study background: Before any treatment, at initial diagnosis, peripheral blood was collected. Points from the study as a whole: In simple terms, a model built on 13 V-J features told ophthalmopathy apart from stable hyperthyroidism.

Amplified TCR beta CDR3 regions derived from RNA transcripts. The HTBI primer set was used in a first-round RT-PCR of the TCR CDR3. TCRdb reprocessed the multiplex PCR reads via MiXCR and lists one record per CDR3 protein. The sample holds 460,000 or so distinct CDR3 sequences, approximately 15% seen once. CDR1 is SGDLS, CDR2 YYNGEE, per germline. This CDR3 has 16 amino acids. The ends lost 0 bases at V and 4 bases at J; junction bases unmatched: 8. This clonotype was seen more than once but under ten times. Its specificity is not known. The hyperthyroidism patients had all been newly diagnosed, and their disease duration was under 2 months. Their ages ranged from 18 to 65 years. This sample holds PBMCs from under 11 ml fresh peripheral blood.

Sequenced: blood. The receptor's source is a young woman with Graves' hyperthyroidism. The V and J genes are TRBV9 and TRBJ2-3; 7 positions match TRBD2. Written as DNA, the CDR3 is TGTGCCAGCAGCGTAGGTCCCGGACTAGTTCCAGATACGCAGTATTTT. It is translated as CASSVGPGLVPDTQYF. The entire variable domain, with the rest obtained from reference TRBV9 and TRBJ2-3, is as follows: DSGVTQTPKHLITATGQRVTLRCSPRSGDLSVYWYQQSLDQGLQFLIQYYNGEERAKGNILERFSAQQFPDLHSELNLSSLELGDSALYFCASSVGPGLVPDTQYFGPGTRLTVL.